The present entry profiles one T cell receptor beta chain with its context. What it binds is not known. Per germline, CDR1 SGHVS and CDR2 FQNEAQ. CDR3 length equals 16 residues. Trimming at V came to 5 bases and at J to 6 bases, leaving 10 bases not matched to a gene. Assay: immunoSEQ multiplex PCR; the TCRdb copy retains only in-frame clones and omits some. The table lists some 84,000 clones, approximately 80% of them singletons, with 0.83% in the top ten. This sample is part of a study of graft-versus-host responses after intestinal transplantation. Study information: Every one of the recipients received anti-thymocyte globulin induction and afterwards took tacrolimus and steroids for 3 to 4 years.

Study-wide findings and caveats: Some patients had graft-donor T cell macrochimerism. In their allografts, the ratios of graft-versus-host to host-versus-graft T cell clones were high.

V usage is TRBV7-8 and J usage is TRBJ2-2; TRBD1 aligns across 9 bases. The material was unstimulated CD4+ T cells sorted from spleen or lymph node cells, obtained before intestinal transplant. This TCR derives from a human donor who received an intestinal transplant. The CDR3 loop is CASSPRDRDVAGELFF. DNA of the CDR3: TGTGCCAGCAGCCCCCGGGACAGGGACGTGGCCGGGGAGCTGTTTTTT.